The 8 T cell receptor beta chains in this list originate from one sample, sequenced in a study of cytomegalovirus exposure and HLA in healthy donors. A multiplex PCR was run with 60 Vbeta primers and 13 Jbeta primers. Profiled with immunoSEQ multiplex PCR; TCRdb holds only in-frame clones, not every one. The profile shows 95,000 to 100,000 clones, under 80% of them singletons. Sequencing was performed on PBMCs. The receptor source for this set is a middle-aged man in good health and CMV-seronegative.

The rearrangement joins TRBV6-5 to TRBJ2-5; possibly TRBD2 for D (5 bases). CDR1 is MNHEY, CDR2 SVGAGI, per germline. The CDR3 sequence is 14 residues long. V shed 0 bases and J shed 3 bases, with 8 bases lying between them. This CDR3 reads CASSYSRAEETQYF. DNA for the CDR3: TGTGCCAGCAGTTACTCGAGGGCAGAAGAGACCCAGTACTTC.

The chain has TRBV2 and TRBJ2-1, with 8 nucleotides matching TRBD1. CDR3 size: 13 residues. In germline, CDR1 is SNHLY, CDR2 FYNNEI. The trim removed 6 bases at V and 2 bases at J, leaving 0 bases unmatched. CDR3 nucleotides: TGTGCCAGCAGGGACAGGGCCTACAATGAGCAGTTCTTC. It is translated as CASRDRAYNEQFF.

V usage is TRBV11-2 and J usage is TRBJ2-3; 8 bases fit TRBD2. Germline V gene data show CDR1 as SGHAT and CDR2 as FQNNGV. The CDR3 has 14 residues. V shed 5 bases and J 6 bases; nucleotides not matched to a gene: 7. In DNA form, the CDR3 reads TGTGCCAGCAGCGAGGGGACTAGTTTGGATACGCAGTATTTT. This translates into CASSEGTSLDTQYF.

The chain links TRBV7-2 to TRBJ2-1; D not certain. Germline lookup yields CDR1 SGHTA and CDR2 FQGNSA. CDR3 length: 13 amino acids. V lost 4 bases and J 2 bases, leaving 6 bases between the germline ends. The CDR3 reads CASSYGAYNEQFF. CDR3 sequence (DNA): TGTGCCAGCAGCTACGGTGCCTACAATGAGCAGTTCTTC. Based on the CDR3 plus reference TRBV7-2 and TRBJ2-1, the full variable domain is GAGVSQSPSNKVTEKGKDVELRCDPISGHTALYWYRQSLGQGLEFLIYFQGNSAPDKSGLPSDRFSAERTGGSVSTLTIQRTQQEDSAVYLCASSYGAYNEQFFGPGTRLTVL.

This clone occurred once. J is TRBJ1-1 and V is TRBV18; D call uncertain. CDR3 size: 16 residues. V dropped 0 bases and J dropped 0 bases, with 11 bases sitting between them. CDR1 and CDR2 from the germline V gene are KGHSH and LQKENI. The CDR3 bases are TGTGCCAGCTCACCACCGAACCAGGCCATGAACACTGAAGCTTTCTTT. Translated: CASSPPNQAMNTEAFF.

The V call is TRBV6-1, the J call TRBJ1-1; 7 positions match TRBD1. Looked up from germline, CDR1 is MNHNS and CDR2 is SASEGT. This CDR3 region has 15 residues. Trimming at V came to 5 bases and at J to 2 bases, leaving 8 bases not matched to a gene. CDR3 sequence (DNA): TGTGCCAGCAGTTTCGGGACAGCCCCAAACACTGAAGCTTTCTTT. It codes for CASSFGTAPNTEAFF.

The V call is TRBV6-1, the J call TRBJ2-7; D might be TRBD2 (6 bases). The CDR3 contains 12 residues. Germline V lookup: CDR1 MNHNS, CDR2 SASEGT. V lost 7 bases, J lost 6 bases, and 13 bases lay in between. The CDR3 DNA follows: TGTGCCAGCAACCTCGCGGGGTCCGAGCAGTACGTC. Amino acid sequence: CASNLAGSEQYV.

Turning to this clone: Within the sample, other DNA sequences also encode this same CDR3. The V gene is TRBV9, the J gene TRBJ1-6, with 8 bases identical to TRBD1. Losses at the gene ends were 1 base for V and 7 bases for J; bases not matched to a gene: 1. The CDR3 is 14 residues long. CDR1 is SGDLS and CDR2 is YYNGEE in the germline V gene. CDR3 sequence (DNA): TGTGCCAGCAGCGTACAGGGGGCGAATTCACCCCTCCACTTT. Amino acids: CASSVQGANSPLHF.